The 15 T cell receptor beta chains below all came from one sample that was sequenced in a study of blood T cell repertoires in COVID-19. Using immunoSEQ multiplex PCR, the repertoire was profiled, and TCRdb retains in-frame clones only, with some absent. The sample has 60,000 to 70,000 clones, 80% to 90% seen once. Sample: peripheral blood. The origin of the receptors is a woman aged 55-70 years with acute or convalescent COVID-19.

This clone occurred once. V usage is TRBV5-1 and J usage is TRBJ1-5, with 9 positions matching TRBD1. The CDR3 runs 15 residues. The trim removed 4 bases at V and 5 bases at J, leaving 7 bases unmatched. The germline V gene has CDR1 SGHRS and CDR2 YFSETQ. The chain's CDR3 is CASSTGTGKDQPQHF. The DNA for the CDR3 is TGCGCCAGCAGCACCGGGACAGGGAAGGATCAGCCCCAGCATTTT.

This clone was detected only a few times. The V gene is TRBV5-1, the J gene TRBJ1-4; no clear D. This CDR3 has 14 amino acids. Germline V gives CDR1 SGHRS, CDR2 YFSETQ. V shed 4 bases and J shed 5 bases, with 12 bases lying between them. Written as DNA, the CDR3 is TGCGCCAGCAGCCCGCCTTACCAGAATGAAAAACTGTTTTTT. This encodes CASSPPYQNEKLFF.

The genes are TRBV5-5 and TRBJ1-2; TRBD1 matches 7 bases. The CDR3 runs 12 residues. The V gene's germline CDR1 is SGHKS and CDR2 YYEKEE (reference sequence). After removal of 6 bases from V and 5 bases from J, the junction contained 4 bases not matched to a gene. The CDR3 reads CASTGTAYGYTF. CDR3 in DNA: TGTGCCAGCACCGGGACAGCATATGGCTACACCTTC.

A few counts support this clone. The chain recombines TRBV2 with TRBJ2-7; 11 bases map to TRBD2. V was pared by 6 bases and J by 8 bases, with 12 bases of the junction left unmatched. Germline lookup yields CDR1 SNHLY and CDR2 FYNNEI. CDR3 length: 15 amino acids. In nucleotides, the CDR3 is TGTGCCAGCAGAGAGACGGGACTAGCGGTTAGTAAGCAGTACTTC. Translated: CASRETGLAVSKQYF.

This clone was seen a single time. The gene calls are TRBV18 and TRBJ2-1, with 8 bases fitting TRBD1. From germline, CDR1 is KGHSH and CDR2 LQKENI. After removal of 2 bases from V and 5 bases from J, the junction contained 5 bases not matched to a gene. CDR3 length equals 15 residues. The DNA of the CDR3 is TGTGCCAGCTCACCAATTCAGGGGGCGGACAATGAGCAGTTCTTC. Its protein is CASSPIQGADNEQFF.

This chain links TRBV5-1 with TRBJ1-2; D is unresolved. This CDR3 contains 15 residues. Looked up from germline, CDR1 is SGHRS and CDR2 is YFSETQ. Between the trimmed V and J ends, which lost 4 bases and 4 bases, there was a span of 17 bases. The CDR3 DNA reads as TGCGCCAGCAGCGCCCTTTATGGGCAAAGCTATGGCTACACCTTC. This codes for CASSALYGQSYGYTF.

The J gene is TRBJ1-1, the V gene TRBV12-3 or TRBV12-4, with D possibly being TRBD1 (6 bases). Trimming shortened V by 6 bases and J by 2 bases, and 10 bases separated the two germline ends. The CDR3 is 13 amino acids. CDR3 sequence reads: CASRHRVNTEAFF. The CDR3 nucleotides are TGTGCCAGCAGGCACAGGGTCAACACTGAAGCTTTCTTT.

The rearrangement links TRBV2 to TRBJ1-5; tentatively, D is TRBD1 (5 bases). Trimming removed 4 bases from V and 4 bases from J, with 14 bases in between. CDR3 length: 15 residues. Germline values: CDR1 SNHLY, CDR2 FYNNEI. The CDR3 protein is CASSVADSSNQPQHF. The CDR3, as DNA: TGTGCCAGCAGTGTTGCCGACAGTTCTAATCAGCCCCAGCATTTT. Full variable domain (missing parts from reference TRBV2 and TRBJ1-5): EPEVTQTPSHQVTQMGQEVILRCVPISNHLYFYWYRQILGQKVEFLVSFYNNEISEKSEIFDDQFSVERPDGSNFTLKIRSTKLEDSAMYFCASSVADSSNQPQHFGDGTRLSIL.

CDR3 DNA: TGTGCCACCAGCAGCGGGAACTCCTACGAGCAGTACTTC. Its protein product is CATSSGNSYEQYF. V and J are TRBV24-1 and TRBJ2-7; 7 bases are a match to TRBD2. The V segment lost 7 bases and the J segment 0 bases; nucleotides outside the gene matches: 2. Germline-derived CDR1 and CDR2 are KGHDR and SFDVKD. The CDR3 loop spans 13 amino acids.

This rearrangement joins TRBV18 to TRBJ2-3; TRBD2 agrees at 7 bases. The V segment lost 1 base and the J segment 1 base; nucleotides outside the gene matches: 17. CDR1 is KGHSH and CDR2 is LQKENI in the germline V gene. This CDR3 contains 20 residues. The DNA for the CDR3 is TGTGCCAGCTCACCACGGCGAGGAGCGGGAATCGAAAGACGCACAGATACGCAGTATTTT. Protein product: CASSPRRGAGIERRTDTQYF.

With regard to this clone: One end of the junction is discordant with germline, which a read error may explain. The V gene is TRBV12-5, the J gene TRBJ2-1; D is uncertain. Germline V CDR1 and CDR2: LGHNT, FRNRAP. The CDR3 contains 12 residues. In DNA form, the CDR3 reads TGTGCTAGTCGTGAATCCGCGGCCGACCCCATCTTC. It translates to CASRESAADPIF. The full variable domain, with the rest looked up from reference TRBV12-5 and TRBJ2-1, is DARVTQTPRHKVTEMGQEVTMRCQPILGHNTVFWYRQTMMQGLELLAYFRNRAPLDDSGMPKDRFSAEMPDATLATLKIQPSEPRDSAVYFCASRESAADPIFGPGTRLTVL.

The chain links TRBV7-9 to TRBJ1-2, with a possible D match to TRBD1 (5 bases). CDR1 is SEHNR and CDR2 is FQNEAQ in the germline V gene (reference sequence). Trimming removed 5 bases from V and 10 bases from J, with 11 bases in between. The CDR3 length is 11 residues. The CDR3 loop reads CASSGGFLYTF. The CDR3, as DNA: TGTGCCAGCAGCGGGGGGTTTCTCTACACCTTC.

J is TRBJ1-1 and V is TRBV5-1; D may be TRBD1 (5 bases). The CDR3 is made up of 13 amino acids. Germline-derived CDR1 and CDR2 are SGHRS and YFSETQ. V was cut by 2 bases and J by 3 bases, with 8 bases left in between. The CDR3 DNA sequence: TGCGCCAGCAGCTTAACAGGTTACACTGAAGCTTTCTTT. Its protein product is CASSLTGYTEAFF.

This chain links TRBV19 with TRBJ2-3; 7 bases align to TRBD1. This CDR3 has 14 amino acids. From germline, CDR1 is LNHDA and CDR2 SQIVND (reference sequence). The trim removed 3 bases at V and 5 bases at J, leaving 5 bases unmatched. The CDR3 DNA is TGTGCCAGTAGTATTCGGGCAGGGGGAGATACGCAGTATTTT. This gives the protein CASSIRAGGDTQYF. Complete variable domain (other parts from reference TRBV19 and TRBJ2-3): DGGITQSPKYLFRKEGQNVTLSCEQNLNHDAMYWYRQDPGQGLRLIYYSQIVNDFQKGDIAEGYSVSREKKESFPLTVTSAQKNPTAFYLCASSIRAGGDTQYFGPGTRLTVL.

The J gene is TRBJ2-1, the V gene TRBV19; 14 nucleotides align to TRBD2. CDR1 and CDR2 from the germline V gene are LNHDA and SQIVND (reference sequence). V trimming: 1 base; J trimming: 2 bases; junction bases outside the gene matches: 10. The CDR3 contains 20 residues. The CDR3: CASSIGRLAGGQMTYNEQFF. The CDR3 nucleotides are TGTGCCAGTAGTATAGGCCGACTAGCGGGGGGGCAAATGACCTACAATGAGCAGTTCTTC.